These T cell receptor beta chains were read from a single sample in a study of blood T cell repertoires in COVID-19. Profiling relied on immunoSEQ multiplex PCR, and the TCRdb table lists in-frame clones only, not all of them. This table holds around 60,000 clones, over 70% found once. The specimen sequenced was peripheral blood. These receptors were collected from a human donor in a cohort sampled during active COVID-19. CDR3s include the opening cysteine and the closing phenylalanine or tryptophan. D genes are given only for firm matches. Size is stated for part of the rows, as once, few or many counts, or as a class when the clone is expanded.

>TRBJ2-7|NA|NA|TRBV10-3
CAISEKGISYEQYF
TGTGCCATCAGTGAAAAGGGGATTTCCTACGAGCAGTACTTC
>TRBJ2-2|few|NA|TRBV4-2
CASQGPGGELFF
TGTGCCAGTCAGGGGCCTGGCGGGGAGCTGTTTTTT
>TRBJ2-1|NA|TRBD2|TRBV18
CASSSGTSGRYNEQFF
TGTGCCAGCTCATCCGGGACTAGCGGGCGTTACAATGAGCAGTTCTTC
>TRBJ2-4|NA|TRBD2|TRBV7-2
CASSTGTSGNIQYF
TGTGCCAGCAGCACCGGGACTAGCGGGAACATTCAGTACTTC
>TRBJ1-1|NA|TRBD1|TRBV6-5
CASSDRGRWTEAFF
TGTGCCAGCAGCGACAGGGGGCGATGGACTGAAGCTTTCTTT
>TRBJ1-6|NA|NA|TRBV25-1
CASSLGGNSPLHF
TGTGCCAGCAGCCTAGGAGGGAATTCACCCCTCCACTTT
>TRBJ2-1|NA|NA|TRBV7-3
CASSPTPGNEQFF
TGTGCCAGCAGCCCCACCCCAGGGAATGAGCAGTTCTTC
>TRBJ2-1|NA|NA|TRBV4-2
CASSQENRETYNEQFF
TGTGCCAGCAGCCAAGAGAACAGGGAAACCTACAATGAGCAGTTCTTC
>TRBJ2-1|NA|TRBD2|TRBV4-1
CASSQDGVAGGYNEQFF
TGCGCCAGCAGCCAAGATGGGGTAGCGGGAGGCTACAATGAGCAGTTCTTC
>TRBJ1-2|NA|NA|TRBV5-4
CASSVLSGTPYGYTF
TGTGCCAGCAGCGTTTTATCCGGGACACCGTATGGCTACACCTTC
>TRBJ1-2|NA|TRBD1|TRBV4-1
CASSQTGTGGNYGYTF
TGCGCCAGCAGCCAAACGGGGACAGGGGGGAACTATGGCTACACCTTC
>TRBJ2-3|once|TRBD2|TRBV7-9
CASSLASAGGGTDTQYF
TGTGCCAGCAGCTTAGCTTCCGCGGGGGGTGGAACAGATACGCAGTATTTT
>TRBJ2-7|many|NA|TRBV21-1
CASSKALSRDRVHEQYF
TGTGCCAGCAGCAAAGCGCTGTCCCGGGACAGGGTCCACGAGCAGTACTTC
>TRBJ1-1|NA|NA|TRBV7-9
CASAENTEAFF
TGTGCCAGCGCGGAGAACACTGAAGCTTTCTTT
>TRBJ1-5|NA|TRBD1|TRBV6-5
CASSSAGQGYQPQHF
TGTGCCAGCAGTTCCGCGGGACAGGGTTATCAGCCCCAGCATTTT
>TRBJ2-1|NA|NA|TRBV9
CASSVERGAFNEQFF
TGTGCCAGCAGCGTAGAACGGGGGGCCTTCAATGAGCAGTTCTTC
>TRBJ1-2|NA|TRBD1|TRBV5-5
CASSSKGAAAANYGYTF
TGTGCCAGCAGCTCGAAGGGGGCGGCGGCAGCTAACTATGGCTACACCTTC
>TRBJ1-2|once|NA|TRBV30
CAWSAGGSNYGYTF
TGTGCCTGGAGCGCCGGGGGGTCTAACTATGGCTACACCTTC
>TRBJ2-3|NA|NA|TRBV24-1
CATSDYLTDQATDTQYF
TGTGCCACCAGTGATTATTTGACAGATCAAGCCACAGATACGCAGTATTTT
>TRBJ2-1|NA|NA|TRBV6-5
CASRLGTLYNEQFF
TGTGCCAGCAGACTAGGGACTTTGTACAATGAGCAGTTCTTC
>TRBJ1-6|once|NA|TRBV15
CATSPTGLSSPLHF
TGTGCCACCAGCCCGACGGGATTAAGTTCACCCCTCCACTTT
>TRBJ1-5|few|NA|TRBV30
CAWNSGANQPQHF
TGTGCCTGGAACTCAGGGGCCAATCAGCCCCAGCATTTT
>TRBJ1-5|NA|NA|TRBV20-1
CSASSQGFQPQHF
TGCAGTGCTAGTAGCCAGGGGTTCCAGCCCCAGCATTTT
>TRBJ2-7|NA|TRBD1|TRBV5-4
CASSLVRDSYEQYF
TGTGCCAGCAGCTTGGTACGGGACAGCTACGAGCAGTACTTC
>TRBJ2-7|NA|NA|TRBV19
CASSIMVSSYEQYF
TGTGCCAGTAGTATAATGGTGAGCTCCTACGAGCAGTACTTC
>TRBJ1-1|NA|NA|TRBV7-9
CASSLVGRGGEAFF
TGTGCCAGCAGCTTAGTGGGTCGGGGAGGTGAAGCTTTCTTT
>TRBJ2-5|NA|TRBD1|TRBV5-1
CASRQFTGEETQYF
TGCGCCAGCAGACAATTCACAGGGGAAGAGACCCAGTACTTC
>TRBJ2-1|NA|TRBD1|TRBV5-1
CASSFGQVLPYNEQFF
TGCGCCAGCAGCTTCGGACAGGTCTTGCCCTACAATGAGCAGTTCTTC
>TRBJ1-2|NA|TRBD1|TRBV23-1
CASSQSRRDSPLEYGYTF
TGCGCCAGCAGTCAATCCCGCAGGGACAGCCCGTTGGAGTATGGCTACACCTTC
>TRBJ2-2|NA|NA|TRBV9
CASSSTVGGGELFF
TGTGCCAGCAGCTCGACAGTGGGGGGCGGGGAGCTGTTTTTT
>TRBJ1-5|NA|NA|TRBV20-1
CSASRDNNQPQHF
TGCAGTGCTAGTCGGGACAACAATCAGCCCCAGCATTTT
>TRBJ1-1|NA|NA|TRBV4-3
CASSQEPRTEAFF
TGCGCCAGCAGCCAAGAGCCGAGGACTGAAGCTTTCTTT
>TRBJ2-1|NA|NA|TRBV7-8
CASSSQTPPQFF
TGTGCCAGCAGCTCGCAGACACCCCCACAGTTCTTC
>TRBJ1-4|once|TRBD1|TRBV5-6
CASSGGQNFNEKLFF
TGTGCCAGCAGCGGGGGACAGAACTTTAATGAAAAACTGTTTTTT
>TRBJ1-2|NA|TRBD1|TRBV9
CASSVGGGGINYGYTF
TGTGCCAGCAGCGTAGGAGGAGGGGGCATTAACTATGGCTACACCTTC